This TCR beta chain comes out of a study of cytomegalovirus exposure and HLA in healthy donors. Primers for the PCR totalled 60 Vbeta and 13 Jbeta. The assay was immunoSEQ multiplex PCR, and TCRdb's table has in-frame clones only and misses some. The data show approximately 120,000 clones, around three quarters seen once. V lost 5 bases and J 5 bases, leaving 9 bases between the germline ends. The CDR3 has 13 residues. Germline CDR1 and CDR2: SSHAT and FNYEAQ (reference sequence). The specimen was PBMCs. V gene TRBV7-7 combines with J gene TRBJ2-2; D not resolved. This clonotype was sampled from a man younger than 40 in good health and CMV-seropositive. The CDR3 DNA sequence: TGTGCCAGCAGCCTCCGAGGAACCGGGGAGCTGTTTTTT. Its protein is CASSLRGTGELFF.